This T cell receptor (beta chain) was captured in a study of Ad26.COV2.S vaccination and SARS-CoV-2 variants. As for treatment: 15 to 20 received Ad26.COV2.S at low or high dose, single or two shots; several received placebo; per-sample allocation not given. The samples were gathered on day 63 after the first injection of vaccine or placebo. An Ad26 vector expressing Wuhan-strain SARS-CoV-2 spike served as the vaccine. This clone turned up a few times. The length of the CDR3 is 14 residues. Germline lookup yields CDR1 SEHNR and CDR2 FQNEAQ (reference sequence). V was clipped by 2 bases and J by 7 bases, with 14 bases between them. The method was immunoSEQ multiplex PCR; TCRdb's version includes in-frame clones alone and lacks a portion of them. This table has about half a million clones, nearly 90% appearing once.

The material sequenced was peripheral blood, taken in a trial of Ad26.COV2.S vaccine versus placebo. The chain has TRBV7-9 and TRBJ1-2; D not certain. This clonotype was sampled from a person between 18 and 60 years old who received the Ad26.COV2.S COVID-19 vaccine or a placebo. For the CDR3, the DNA is TGTGCCAGCAGCTTATACGGCGGGGAAGCTGGCTACACCTTC. Translated: CASSLYGGEAGYTF.